The 2 T cell receptor beta chains below come from one sample, sequenced in a study of T cell responses to AZD1222 COVID-19 vaccine. The data were produced by immunoSEQ multiplex PCR, yet TCRdb's version contains in-frame clones alone and is incomplete. The sample has under 150,000 clones; around 92% are singletons. The starting material was peripheral blood, obtained on day 0 of AZD1222 vaccination. The receptors come from an adult in good health.

CDR3 sequence: CASSLAAGARGEQYF. CDR3 in DNA: TGCGCCAGCAGCTTGGCAGCGGGAGCGAGGGGAGAGCAGTACTTC. The J gene is TRBJ2-7, the V gene TRBV5-1, with 8 positions matching TRBD2. V dropped 0 bases and J dropped 7; count of bases not matched to a gene: 9. CDR3 length: 15 residues. Germline lookup yields CDR1 SGHRS and CDR2 YFSETQ.

The chain joins TRBV2 to TRBJ2-2; a weak D match, TRBD1 (8 bases). This CDR3 has 14 residues. The germline V and J ends were trimmed by 6 bases and 7 bases, with 15 bases remaining between them. Germline V gene data show CDR1 as SNHLY and CDR2 as FYNNEI. The CDR3 DNA sequence: TGTGCCAGCAGACGACAGGGGAGGGTCGGGGAGCTGTTTTTT. This codes for CASRRQGRVGELFF.